This passage covers 3 T cell receptor beta chains from one sample sequenced in a study of T-cell memory formation after mild COVID-19. TCRdb re-derived calls from the 5' RACE reads in MiXCR, one entry per CDR3 protein. The sample has 200,000 to 250,000 distinct CDR3 sequences; about 9.2% are singletons. What was sequenced was PBMCs or a T cell subset sorted from them (not recorded which). The receptors were gathered from a man between 18 and 29 years old who had mild COVID-19 (a few samples of this study predate the infection). Cell type and time point are not known.

This clonotype was observed a handful of times. The genes are TRBV4-1 and TRBJ2-5, with D possibly matching TRBD1 (5 bases). The ends were cut back, 4 bases at V and 7 bases at J, with 22 bases in the middle. Germline loops: CDR1 MGHRA, CDR2 YSYEKL. The CDR3 runs 16 residues. Written as DNA, the CDR3 is TGCGCCAGCAGCCGCGCGCAGGGTCTCGCCCCGGGGACCCAGTACTTC. Translating it yields CASSRAQGLAPGTQYF.

This clonotype was found many times. The J gene is TRBJ2-7, the V gene TRBV29-1; 7 bases match TRBD1. V shed 4 bases and J 4 bases; nucleotides not matched to a gene: 4. This CDR3 is 12 amino acids long. Germline lookup yields CDR1 SQVTM and CDR2 ANQGSEA. The CDR3 sequence: CSVAGQTYEQYF. For the CDR3, the DNA is TGCAGCGTTGCGGGACAGACTTACGAGCAGTACTTC.

On this clonotype itself: The conserved closing phenylalanine or tryptophan is absent in this CDR3, likely reflecting a read error. The rearrangement uses TRBV5-5 and TRBJ2-5; D gene unclear. Germline V gives CDR1 SGHKS, CDR2 YYEKEE (reference sequence). The CDR3 extends over 13 amino acids. The V end lost 2 bases, the J end lost 5 bases, and 10 bases lay between the germline ends. CDR3 residues: CASSFGRLETQYL. The CDR3 DNA is TGTGCCAGCAGCTTCGGCAGGTTGGAGACCCAGTACTTA.